Listed below are T cell receptor beta chains from one sample, sequenced in a study of CD8 T cells in Susac syndrome. TCRdb passed the immunoSEQ multiplex PCR reads through MiXCR, listing each CDR3 protein once. The repertoire holds some 260,000 distinct CDR3 sequences, with approximately 84% as singletons. Material for sequencing was CD8+ T cells from PBMCs. The receptors shown here come from a human donor with multiple sclerosis. The CDR3 runs from the conserved cysteine through the conserved F or W. Each record gives: clone size, V gene, D gene, J gene, CDR3 protein, CDR3 DNA. A D gene is named only where the DNA matches it firmly. A clone size is listed for some rows: how often the clone was seen (once, few, many), or a class if it is expanded.

-	TRBV20-1	-	TRBJ2-1	CSAGPLAEDNEQFF	TGCAGTGCCGGCCCGCTAGCAGAAGACAATGAGCAGTTCTTC
once	TRBV11-2	TRBD2	TRBJ2-7	CASSLDRASGSYEQYF	TGTGCCAGCAGCTTAGATAGGGCTAGCGGGTCCTACGAGCAGTACTTC
-	TRBV7-6	-	TRBJ2-1	CASSLLSACTSGCCF	TGTGCCAGCAGCTTATTATCAGCCTGTACAAGCGGGTGTTGCTTC
-	TRBV2	-	TRBJ1-5	CASREDGSNQPQHF	TGTGCCAGCAGAGAGGACGGTAGCAATCAGCCCCAGCATTTT
-	TRBV6-1	TRBD1	TRBJ1-2	CASSEFAGQGVNYGYTF	TGTGCCAGCAGTGAATTTGCGGGACAGGGTGTTAACTATGGCTACACCTTC
-	TRBV25-1	-	TRBJ2-6	CASGQREAGANVLTF	TGTGCCAGCGGACAAAGAGAAGCTGGGGCCAACGTCCTGACTTTC
-	TRBV11-2	-	TRBJ2-1	CASSLGPSLYNEQFF	TGTGCCAGCAGCTTAGGGCCCAGCTTATACAATGAGCAGTTCTTC
-	TRBV19	-	TRBJ1-2	CASSIGGAGYTF	TGTGCCAGTAGTATAGGTGGTGCTGGCTACACCTTC
-	TRBV11-2	-	TRBJ2-7	CASSFGSDYEQYF	TGTGCCAGCAGCTTTGGGTCGGACTACGAGCAGTACTTC
-	TRBV9	TRBD2	TRBJ2-1	CASSPPTGTRVGEQFF	TGTGCCAGCAGCCCTCCTACCGGGACTAGAGTCGGTGAGCAGTTCTTC
-	TRBV24-1	-	TRBJ1-6	CATRDLANSPLHF	TGTGCCACCAGAGATCTGGCGAATTCACCCCTCCACTTT
-	TRBV29-1	-	TRBJ2-1	CSVEDSVYNEQFF	TGCAGCGTTGAGGACAGCGTATACAATGAGCAGTTCTTC
few	TRBV5-4	-	TRBJ1-5	CASSYRAYTPQPQHF	TGTGCCAGCAGCTATCGGGCCTACACCCCGCAGCCCCAGCATTTT
-	TRBV10-3	TRBD2	TRBJ2-1	CAISESTSGRDSYNEQFF	TGTGCCATCAGTGAGTCGACTAGCGGGAGAGACTCCTACAATGAGCAGTTCTTC
-	TRBV6-2/TRBV6-3	TRBD2	TRBJ2-7	CASTLRLGTRTSGKEHTYEQYF	TGTGCCAGCACTTTAAGGCTTGGGACTAGGACTAGCGGGAAGGAGCACACCTACGAGCAGTACTTC
-	TRBV5-1	-	TRBJ1-2	CASSSKGGYRYTF	TGCGCCAGCAGCTCCAAGGGCGGGTATCGCTACACCTTC
-	TRBV21-1	-	TRBJ2-1	CASSNLRVYLCGEQFF	-
-	TRBV29-1	TRBD2	TRBJ2-1	CSVEGAGVNNEQFF	TGCAGCGTTGAAGGAGCGGGAGTGAACAATGAGCAGTTCTTC
few	TRBV5-1	-	TRBJ2-7	CASSLAGRSYEQYF	TGCGCCAGCAGCTTGGCAGGGCGATCCTACGAGCAGTACTTC
-	TRBV7-9	TRBD1	TRBJ2-5	CASSYGTDQETQYF	TGTGCCAGCAGCTACGGGACAGACCAAGAGACCCAGTACTTC
-	TRBV20-1	TRBD2	TRBJ2-7	CSAREKREDTLSYEQYF	TGCAGTGCTAGAGAAAAGCGGGAGGACACTCTCTCCTACGAGCAGTACTTC
-	TRBV4-1	-	TRBJ1-5	CASSQAWENQPQHF	TGCGCCAGCAGCCAAGCGTGGGAGAATCAGCCCCAGCATTTT
-	TRBV2	-	TRBJ2-1	CASRGAEQFF	TGTGCCAGTCGGGGCGCCGAGCAGTTCTTC
-	TRBV3-1	-	TRBJ2-1	CASSIGLAYNEQFF	TGTGCCAGCTCGATTGGACTGGCCTACAATGAGCAGTTCTTC
-	TRBV27	-	TRBJ1-1	CASSLSKARMNTEAFF	TGTGCCAGCAGTTTATCGAAGGCACGAATGAACACTGAAGCTTTCTTT
-	TRBV27	-	TRBJ1-5	CASSIFDKLGNQPQHF	TGTGCCAGCAGTATCTTCGACAAGCTAGGTAATCAGCCCCAGCATTTT
-	TRBV4-1	-	TRBJ2-3	CASSQPRVITDTQYF	TGCGCCAGCAGCCAACCTCGTGTGATCACAGATACGCAGTATTTT
-	TRBV7-9	-	TRBJ2-3	CASSFNRTSQYF	TGTGCCAGCAGCTTTAATCGAACCTCGCAGTATTTT
-	TRBV14	-	TRBJ1-5	CASSWLQGGNQPQHF	TGTGCCAGCAGCTGGTTGCAGGGAGGCAATCAGCCCCAGCATTTT
-	TRBV15	-	TRBJ2-5	CATSRDGPMAAQETQYF	TGTGCCACCAGCAGGGATGGCCCTATGGCGGCACAAGAGACCCAGTACTTC
few	TRBV6-1	TRBD1	TRBJ2-7	CASRGTGGMYEQYF	TGTGCCAGCAGGGGGACAGGGGGTATGTACGAGCAGTACTTC
-	TRBV1	-	TRBJ1-3	CTSSRRLSSGNTIYF	TGCACCAGCAGCCGGAGACTAAGCTCTGGAAACACCATATATTTT
once	TRBV4-1	-	TRBJ2-3	CASSQESQGGSTDTQYF	TGCGCCAGCAGCCAAGAGTCTCAGGGCGGGAGCACAGATACGCAGTATTTT
-	TRBV28	-	TRBJ1-5	CASIRQYSNQPQHF	TGTGCCAGCATACGGCAATATAGCAATCAGCCCCAGCATTTT
-	TRBV5-1	TRBD1	TRBJ1-1	CASSPRDRVTEAFF	TGCGCCAGCAGCCCCCGGGACAGGGTCACTGAAGCTTTCTTT
-	TRBV7-2	TRBD1	TRBJ1-6	CASSPRQGRNSPLHF	TGTGCCAGCAGCCCTAGACAGGGGCGCAATTCACCCCTCCACTTT
-	TRBV27	-	TRBJ2-1	CASSLNFGSIHNEQFF	TGTGCCAGCAGTTTAAATTTCGGGTCAATTCACAATGAGCAGTTCTTC
-	TRBV30	-	TRBJ2-7	CAWSPTSEFYEQYF	TGTGCCTGGAGCCCGACATCGGAGTTCTACGAGCAGTACTTC
-	TRBV11-2	-	TRBJ2-7	CASSLRQLTYYEQYF	TGTGCCAGCAGCTTAAGACAGCTTACCTACTACGAGCAGTACTTC